A selection of T cell receptor beta chains follows, all from one sample in a study of vaccination and CD4 T cells after COVID-19. TCRdb analysed the PCR reads with MiXCR anew, one entry per CDR3 protein. This sample has fewer than 25,000 distinct CDR3 sequences, with 40% to 50% found just once. The antigens for these receptors are not known. The material sequenced was CD4+ T cells from blood, cultured in vitro, taken about 7 months after SARS-CoV-2 vaccination. The receptors stem from a human donor who had recovered from COVID-19. The CDR3 runs from the conserved cysteine through the conserved F or W. Fields, in order: J gene, V gene, D gene, clone size, CDR3 protein, CDR3 DNA. A D gene is named only where the DNA matches it firmly. Only part of the rows carry a size: once, few, many, or a class if the clone is expanded.

>TRBJ2-7|TRBV4-3|TRBD1|-
CASSQGQGTYEQYF
TGCGCCAGCAGCCAAGGACAGGGAACCTACGAGCAGTACTTC
>TRBJ2-5|TRBV18|TRBD2|-
CASSLLSGGRQETQYF
TGTGCCAGCTCACTCTTATCGGGAGGGCGGCAAGAGACCCAGTACTTC
>TRBJ2-7|TRBV20-1|TRBD2|-
CSAGGLGSSGRWVYEQYF
TGCAGTGCGGGGGGCTTAGGGTCTAGCGGGAGATGGGTCTACGAGCAGTACTTC
>TRBJ2-3|TRBV11-2|-|-
CASSPRPTDTQYF
TGTGCCAGCAGCCCCCGACCCACAGATACGCAGTATTTT
>TRBJ2-3|TRBV20-1|-|few
CRPGRGASTDTQYF
TGCAGGCCTGGTCGCGGGGCGAGCACAGATACGCAGTATTTT
>TRBJ2-1|TRBV5-1|-|few
CASSLDVLKFF
TGCGCCAGCAGCTTGGATGTTCTAAAGTTCTTC
>TRBJ1-2|TRBV6-1|-|-
CASRASQSYGYTF
TGTGCCAGCAGGGCGAGCCAGTCCTATGGCTACACCTTC
>TRBJ2-3|TRBV6-5|-|-
CASSFSGTSTDTQYF
TGTGCCAGCAGTTTTAGCGGAACTAGCACAGATACGCAGTATTTT
>TRBJ1-5|TRBV7-8|TRBD1|-
CASSLRPSDTTGKNQPQHF
TGTGCCAGCAGCTTAAGGCCGTCAGATACGACAGGGAAAAATCAGCCCCAGCATTTT
>TRBJ2-5|TRBV20-1|TRBD1|few
CSARETGGMETQYF
TGCAGTGCTAGAGAGACAGGGGGCATGGAGACCCAGTACTTC
>TRBJ2-2|TRBV27|-|-
CASSLSSQGTGELFF
TGTGCCAGCAGTTTATCGAGCCAAGGCACCGGGGAGCTGTTTTTT
>TRBJ1-2|TRBV29-1|-|-
CSVDSIQGYGYTF
TGCAGCGTTGATTCTATACAGGGATATGGCTACACCTTC
>TRBJ1-5|TRBV7-2|TRBD1|-
CASSIDRDNQPQHF
TGTGCCAGCAGCATTGACAGGGACAATCAGCCCCAGCATTTT
>TRBJ1-1|TRBV21-1|-|-
CASSNVRDLNTEAFF
TGTGCCAGCAGCAATGTGAGGGATTTGAACACTGAAGCTTTCTTT
>TRBJ1-5|TRBV11-2|-|-
CASSFSRAQPQHF
TGTGCCAGCAGCTTTTCCAGGGCCCAGCCCCAGCATTTT
>TRBJ2-7|TRBV20-1|TRBD2|few
CSASRGASGAYEQYF
TGCAGTGCTAGCCGGGGGGCTAGCGGGGCCTACGAGCAGTACTTC
>TRBJ1-5|TRBV19|-|-
CAGSRDGAYSNQPQHF
TGTGCCGGTAGCCGGGACGGAGCTTATAGCAATCAGCCCCAGCATTTT
>TRBJ2-3|TRBV29-1|-|-
CSVQGLHDTDTQYF
TGCAGCGTTCAAGGACTACATGACACAGATACGCAGTATTTT
>TRBJ2-7|TRBV11-1|TRBD2|-
CASSLVSSGNYEQYF
TGTGCCAGCAGCTTAGTCTCCAGCGGGAACTACGAGCAGTACTTC
>TRBJ1-5|TRBV2|TRBD1|-
CASSSGQGAQPQHF
TGTGCCAGCAGTTCAGGACAGGGCGCACAGCCCCAGCATTTT
>TRBJ1-5|TRBV10-3|-|few
CAISASGVSDQPQHF
TGTGCCATCAGTGCCTCCGGCGTCTCGGATCAGCCCCAGCATTTT
>TRBJ2-3|TRBV6-5|-|once
CASSYGIGSTDTQYF
TGTGCCAGCAGTTACGGGATAGGGAGCACAGATACGCAGTATTTT
>TRBJ2-1|TRBV20-1|TRBD2|-
CSALRASGSYEQFF
TGCAGTGCCCTTAGGGCTAGCGGGAGCTATGAGCAGTTCTTC
>TRBJ1-1|TRBV18|-|-
CASSPRGGAEAFF
TGTGCCAGCTCACCACGGGGTGGAGCTGAAGCTTTCTTT
>TRBJ1-1|TRBV7-9|TRBD1|few
CASSLGQGQTSEAFF
TGTGCCAGCAGCCTTGGACAGGGCCAAACGTCTGAAGCTTTCTTT
>TRBJ2-7|TRBV6-5|-|-
CASSSSLGRTSYEQYF
TGTGCCAGCAGTTCTTCTCTTGGCCGGACCTCCTACGAGCAGTACTTC
>TRBJ1-2|TRBV24-1|TRBD1|-
CATSDTQTGDYGYTF
TGTGCCACCAGTGATACCCAGACAGGGGACTATGGCTACACCTTC
>TRBJ2-7|TRBV4-2|-|-
CASSPNHRAGGWEQYF
TGTGCCAGCAGCCCCAACCACAGGGCTGGGGGATGGGAGCAGTACTTC
>TRBJ1-6|TRBV28|-|once
CASSPAPRGGSPLHF
TGTGCCAGCAGCCCAGCACCCAGGGGCGGTTCACCCCTCCACTTT
>TRBJ2-7|TRBV20-1|TRBD2|few
CSATSGRSYEQYF
TGCAGTGCTACTAGCGGGAGATCCTACGAGCAGTACTTC